Only a few counts were recorded for the clone carrying this T cell receptor (beta chain). The record originates from a study of blood T cell repertoires in COVID-19. The wider study: The samples span acute and convalescent COVID-19 from the United States, Italy and Spain. T cells, B-cell-depleted T cells, or PBMCs provided the cDNA or gDNA that served as material.

Deletions cut 3 bases from V and 3 bases from J, with 9 bases between. Germline CDR1 reads KGHSH; CDR2 reads LQKENI. CDR3 length: 15 amino acids. Assay: immunoSEQ multiplex PCR; the TCRdb copy retains only in-frame clones and omits some. This table has over 150,000 clones, roughly 80% appearing once. The chain employs TRBV18 and TRBJ1-6; tentatively, D is TRBD1 (5 bases). Sequenced material: peripheral blood. The TCR sequence derives from an older man with acute or convalescent COVID-19. The CDR3 sequence is CASSPEGVYNSPLHF. The CDR3 DNA sequence: TGTGCCAGCTCACCGGAAGGGGTCTATAATTCACCCCTCCACTTT. Variable domain in full (rest from reference TRBV18 and TRBJ1-6): NAGVMQNPRHLVRRRGQEARLRCSPMKGHSHVYWYRQLPEEGLKFMVYLQKENIIDESGMPKERFSAEFPKEGPSILRIQQVVRGDSAAYFCASSPEGVYNSPLHFGNGTRLTVT.